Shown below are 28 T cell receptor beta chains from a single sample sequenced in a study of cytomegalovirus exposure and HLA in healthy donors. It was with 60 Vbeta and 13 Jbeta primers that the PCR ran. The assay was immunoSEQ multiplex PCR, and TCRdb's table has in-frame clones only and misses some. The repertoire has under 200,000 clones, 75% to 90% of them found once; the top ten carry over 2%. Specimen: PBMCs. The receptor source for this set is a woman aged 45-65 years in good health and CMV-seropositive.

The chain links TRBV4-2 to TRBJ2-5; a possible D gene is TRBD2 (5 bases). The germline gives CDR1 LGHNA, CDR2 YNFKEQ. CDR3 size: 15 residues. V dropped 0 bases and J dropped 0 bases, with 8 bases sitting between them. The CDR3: CASSQDGSDQETQYF. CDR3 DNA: TGTGCCAGCAGCCAAGACGGTAGCGACCAAGAGACCCAGTACTTC.

The chain's CDR3 is CASASGANVLTF. The CDR3 DNA sequence: TGTGCCAGCGCGTCTGGGGCCAACGTCCTGACTTTC. J is TRBJ2-6 and V is TRBV25-1; D not resolved. This CDR3 region has 12 residues. Germline V gives CDR1 MGHDK, CDR2 SYGVNS. Trimming shortened V by 8 bases and J by 1 base, and 3 bases separated the two germline ends.

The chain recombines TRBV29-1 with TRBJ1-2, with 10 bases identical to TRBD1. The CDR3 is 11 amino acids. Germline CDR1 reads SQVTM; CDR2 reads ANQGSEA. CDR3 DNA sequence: TGCGTCCTTGGGACAGGGGATGGCTACACCTTC. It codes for CVLGTGDGYTF.

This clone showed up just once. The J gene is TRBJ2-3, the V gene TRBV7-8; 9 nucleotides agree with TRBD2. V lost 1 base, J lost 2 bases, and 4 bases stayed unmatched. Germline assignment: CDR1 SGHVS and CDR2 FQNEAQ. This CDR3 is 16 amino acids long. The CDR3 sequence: CASSLGAGGLTDTQYF. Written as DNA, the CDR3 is TGTGCCAGCAGCTTAGGAGCGGGGGGACTCACAGATACGCAGTATTTT.

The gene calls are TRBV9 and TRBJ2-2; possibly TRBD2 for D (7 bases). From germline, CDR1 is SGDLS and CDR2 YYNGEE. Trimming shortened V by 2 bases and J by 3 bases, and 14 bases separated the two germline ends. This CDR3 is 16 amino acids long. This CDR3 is CASSVAGAGDTGELFF. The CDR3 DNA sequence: TGTGCCAGCAGCGTCGCGGGGGCGGGGGACACCGGGGAGCTGTTTTTT.

The CDR3 DNA is TGCGCCAGCAGCCAAGACTACTACAATGAGCAGTTCTTC. Protein sequence: CASSQDYYNEQFF. The chain carries TRBV4-1 and TRBJ2-1, with D unresolved. Germline V lookup: CDR1 MGHRA, CDR2 YSYEKL. V was cut by 0 bases and J by 3 bases, with 3 bases left in between. This CDR3 is 13 amino acids long.

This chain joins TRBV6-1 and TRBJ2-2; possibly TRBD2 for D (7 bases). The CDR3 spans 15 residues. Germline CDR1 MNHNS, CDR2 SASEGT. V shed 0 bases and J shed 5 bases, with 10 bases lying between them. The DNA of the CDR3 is TGTGCCAGCAGTGAAGCGGGGGGGCTTACCGGGGAGCTGTTTTTT. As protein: CASSEAGGLTGELFF.

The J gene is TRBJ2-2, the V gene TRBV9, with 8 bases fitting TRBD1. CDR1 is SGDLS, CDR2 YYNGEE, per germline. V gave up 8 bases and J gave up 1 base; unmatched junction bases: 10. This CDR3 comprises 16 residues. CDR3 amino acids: CASSGDGTGNTGELFF. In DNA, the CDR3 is TGTGCCAGTTCGGGGGATGGGACAGGGAACACCGGGGAGCTGTTTTTT. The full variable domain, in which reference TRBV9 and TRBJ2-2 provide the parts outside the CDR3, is DSGVTQTPKHLITATGQRVTLRCSPRSGDLSVYWYQQSLDQGLQFLIQYYNGEERAKGNILERFSAQQFPDLHSELNLSSLELGDSALYFCASSGDGTGNTGELFFGEGSRLTVL.

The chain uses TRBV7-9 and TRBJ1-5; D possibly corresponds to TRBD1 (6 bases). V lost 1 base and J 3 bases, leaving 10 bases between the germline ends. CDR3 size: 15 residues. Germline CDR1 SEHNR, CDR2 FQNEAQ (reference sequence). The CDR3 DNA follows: TGTGCCAGCAGCTTAGGGCAGGGGTACAATCAGCCCCAGCATTTT. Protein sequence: CASSLGQGYNQPQHF.

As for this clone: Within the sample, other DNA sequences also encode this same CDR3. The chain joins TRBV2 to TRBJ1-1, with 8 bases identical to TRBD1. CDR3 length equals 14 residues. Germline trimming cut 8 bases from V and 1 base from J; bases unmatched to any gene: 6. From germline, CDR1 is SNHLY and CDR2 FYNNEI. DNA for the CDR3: TGTGCCAGCGGTGGGGACAGGAAGAACACTGAAGCTTTCTTT. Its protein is CASGGDRKNTEAFF.

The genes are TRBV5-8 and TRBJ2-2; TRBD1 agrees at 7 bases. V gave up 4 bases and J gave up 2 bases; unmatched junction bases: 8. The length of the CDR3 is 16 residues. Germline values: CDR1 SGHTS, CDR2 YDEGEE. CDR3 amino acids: CASSTMTGINTGELFF. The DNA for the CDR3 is TGTGCCAGCAGCACCATGACAGGGATAAACACCGGGGAGCTGTTTTTT.

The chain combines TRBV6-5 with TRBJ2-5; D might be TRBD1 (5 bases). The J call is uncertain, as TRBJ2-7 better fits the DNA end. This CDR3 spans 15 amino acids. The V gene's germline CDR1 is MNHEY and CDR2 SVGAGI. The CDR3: CASSYSASGQYEQYF. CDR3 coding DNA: TGTGCCAGCAGTTACTCCGCCTCAGGGCAATACGAGCAGTACTTC.

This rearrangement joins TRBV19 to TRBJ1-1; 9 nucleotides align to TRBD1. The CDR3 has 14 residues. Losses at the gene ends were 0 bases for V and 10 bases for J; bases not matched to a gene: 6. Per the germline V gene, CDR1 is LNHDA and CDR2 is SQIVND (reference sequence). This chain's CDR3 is CASSIDRDRVGAFF. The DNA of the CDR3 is TGTGCCAGTAGTATAGATCGGGACAGGGTCGGAGCTTTCTTT.

Here the CDR3 reads CAGYSSYEQYF. CDR3 nucleotides: TGCGCCGGCTACAGCTCCTACGAGCAGTACTTC. The chain links TRBV10-1 to TRBJ2-7; no definite D call. V dropped 11 bases and J dropped 0 bases, with 8 bases sitting between them. Per germline, CDR1 WNHNN and CDR2 SYGVQD (reference sequence). The CDR3 sequence is 11 residues long.

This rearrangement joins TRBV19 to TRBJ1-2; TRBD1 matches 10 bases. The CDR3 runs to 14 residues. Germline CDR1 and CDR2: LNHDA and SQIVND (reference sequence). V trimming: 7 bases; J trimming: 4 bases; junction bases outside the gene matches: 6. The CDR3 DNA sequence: TGTGCCAGTATAGGGACAGGGGACCTCTATGGCTACACCTTC. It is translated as CASIGTGDLYGYTF.

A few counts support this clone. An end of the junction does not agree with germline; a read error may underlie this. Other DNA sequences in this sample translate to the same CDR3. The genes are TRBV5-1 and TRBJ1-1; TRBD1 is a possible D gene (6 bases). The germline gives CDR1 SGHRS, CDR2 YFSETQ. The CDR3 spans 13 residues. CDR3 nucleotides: TGTGCCAGCACCGATGGGACACAATTTGAAGCTTTCTTT. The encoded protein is CASTDGTQFEAFF.

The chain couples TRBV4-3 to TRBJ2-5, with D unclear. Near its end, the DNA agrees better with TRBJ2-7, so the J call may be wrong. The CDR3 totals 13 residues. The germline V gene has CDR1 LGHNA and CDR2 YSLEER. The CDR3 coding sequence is TGCGCCAGCAGCCCAGGCCTCTCCTACGAGCAGTACTTC. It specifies CASSPGLSYEQYF.

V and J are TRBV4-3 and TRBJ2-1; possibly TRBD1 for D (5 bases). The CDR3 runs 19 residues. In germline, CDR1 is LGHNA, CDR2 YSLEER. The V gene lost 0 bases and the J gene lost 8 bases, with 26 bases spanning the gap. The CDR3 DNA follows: TGCGCCAGCAGCCAAGAGGTTCAGGGTTTATGGCTTAAGCAGTATGAGCAGTTCTTC. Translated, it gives CASSQEVQGLWLKQYEQFF.

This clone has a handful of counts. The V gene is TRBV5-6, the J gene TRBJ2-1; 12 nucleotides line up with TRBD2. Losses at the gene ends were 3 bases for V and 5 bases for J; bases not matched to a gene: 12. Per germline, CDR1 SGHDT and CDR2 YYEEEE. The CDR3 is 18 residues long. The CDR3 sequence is CASSSTSGGQTFNNEQFF. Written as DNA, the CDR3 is TGTGCCAGCAGCTCGACTAGCGGGGGTCAAACGTTCAACAATGAGCAGTTCTTC.

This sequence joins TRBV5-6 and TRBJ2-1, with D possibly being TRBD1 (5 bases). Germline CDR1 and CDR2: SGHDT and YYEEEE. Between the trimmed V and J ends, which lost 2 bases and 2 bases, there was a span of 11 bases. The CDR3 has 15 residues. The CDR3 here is CASSFDRVPYNEQFF. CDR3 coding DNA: TGTGCCAGCAGCTTCGACAGAGTACCCTACAATGAGCAGTTCTTC.

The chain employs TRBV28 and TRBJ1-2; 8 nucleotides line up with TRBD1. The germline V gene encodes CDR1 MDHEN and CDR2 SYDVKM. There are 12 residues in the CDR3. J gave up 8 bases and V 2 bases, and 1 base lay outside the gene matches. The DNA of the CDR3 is TGTGCCAGCAGTTTACGACAGGGGGGCTACACCTTC. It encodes CASSLRQGGYTF.

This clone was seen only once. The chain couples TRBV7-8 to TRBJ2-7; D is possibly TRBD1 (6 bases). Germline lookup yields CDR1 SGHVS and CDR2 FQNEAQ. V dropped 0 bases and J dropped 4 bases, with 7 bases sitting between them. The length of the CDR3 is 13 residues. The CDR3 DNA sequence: TGTGCCAGCAGCTTAGCGGGGGCATACGAGCAGTACTTC. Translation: CASSLAGAYEQYF.

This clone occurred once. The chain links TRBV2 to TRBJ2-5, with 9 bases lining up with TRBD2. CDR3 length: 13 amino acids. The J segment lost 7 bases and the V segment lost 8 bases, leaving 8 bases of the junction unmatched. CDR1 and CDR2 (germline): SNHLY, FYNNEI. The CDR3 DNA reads TGTGCCAGCGACCCGACGCGGGGGGGGACCCAGTACTTC. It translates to CASDPTRGGTQYF.

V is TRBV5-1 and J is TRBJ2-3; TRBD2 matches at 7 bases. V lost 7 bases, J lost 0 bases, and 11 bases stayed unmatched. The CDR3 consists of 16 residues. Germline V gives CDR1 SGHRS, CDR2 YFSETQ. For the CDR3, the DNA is TGCGCCAGCCGTCCTCTGAGCGGGGTTAGCACAGATACGCAGTATTTT. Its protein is CASRPLSGVSTDTQYF.

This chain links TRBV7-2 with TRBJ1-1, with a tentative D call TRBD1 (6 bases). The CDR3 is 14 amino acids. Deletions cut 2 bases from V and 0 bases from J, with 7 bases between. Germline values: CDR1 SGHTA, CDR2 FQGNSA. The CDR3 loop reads CASSLQGMNTEAFF. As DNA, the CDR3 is TGTGCCAGCAGCTTACAGGGGATGAACACTGAAGCTTTCTTT.

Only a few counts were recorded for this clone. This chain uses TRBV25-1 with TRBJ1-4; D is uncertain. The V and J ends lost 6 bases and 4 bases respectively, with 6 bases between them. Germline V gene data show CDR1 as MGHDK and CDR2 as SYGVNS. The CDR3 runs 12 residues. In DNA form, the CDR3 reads TGTGCCAGCAGACAGAGTAATGAAAAACTGTTTTTT. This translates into CASRQSNEKLFF. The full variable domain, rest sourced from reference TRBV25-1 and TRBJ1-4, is EADIYQTPRYLVIGTGKKITLECSQTMGHDKMYWYQQDPGMELHLIHYSYGVNSTEKGDLSSESTVSRIRTEHFPLTLESARPSHTSQYLCASRQSNEKLFFGSGTQLSVL.

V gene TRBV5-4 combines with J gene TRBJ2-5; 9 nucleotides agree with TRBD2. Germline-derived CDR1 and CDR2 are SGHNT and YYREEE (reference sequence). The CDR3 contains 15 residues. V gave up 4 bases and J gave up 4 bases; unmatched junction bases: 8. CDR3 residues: CASSGSGGPGETQYF. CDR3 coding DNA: TGTGCCAGCAGCGGAAGCGGGGGGCCTGGAGAGACCCAGTACTTC.

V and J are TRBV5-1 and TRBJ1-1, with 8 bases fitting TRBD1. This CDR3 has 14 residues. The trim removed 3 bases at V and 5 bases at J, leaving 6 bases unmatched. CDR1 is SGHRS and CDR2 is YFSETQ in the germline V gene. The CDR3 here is CASSSGTGETEAFF. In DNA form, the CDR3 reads TGCGCCAGCAGCTCCGGGACAGGTGAGACTGAAGCTTTCTTT.